Below, one T cell receptor beta chain is given with its context. These data are taken from a study of blood T cell repertoires in COVID-19. Background on the study: COVID-19 samples, acute and convalescent, were from the United States, Italy and Spain.

CDR1 and CDR2 (germline): MDHEN, SYDVKM. The V segment lost 3 bases and the J segment 4 bases; nucleotides outside the gene matches: 4. This CDR3 has 14 amino acids. Method: immunoSEQ multiplex PCR; TCRdb's copy keeps in-frame clones and lacks some. This repertoire shows 190,000 or so clones, roughly 90% found once; its top ten account for about 8.1%. Two consecutive negative NP/OP PCR tests, clearance, or resolved symptoms defined Cohort 3 recovery. The sample was PBMCs or T cells enriched from blood (not recorded which). The gene calls are TRBV28 and TRBJ1-1; TRBD1 matches at 8 bases. This TCR came from a woman younger than 30 who had recovered from COVID-19. The CDR3 DNA reads as TGTGCCAGCAGTTTCAGGGGGCTGGGCACTGAAGCTTTCTTT. It codes for CASSFRGLGTEAFF.